This TCR beta chain was found in a study of blood T cell repertoires in COVID-19. Study overall: Whether acute or convalescent, the COVID-19 samples came from the United States, Italy and Spain. PBMCs, B-cell-depleted T cells, or T cells were the source of the cDNA or gDNA that made up the material.

Germline V gene sequence: CDR1 SGHNT, CDR2 YENEEA. This CDR3 contains 12 residues. J gave up 6 bases and V 5 bases, and 1 base lay outside the gene matches. Assay: immunoSEQ multiplex PCR; the TCRdb copy retains only in-frame clones and omits some. The profile shows 100,000 to 150,000 clones, roughly four fifths of them singletons. V usage is TRBV11-3 and J usage is TRBJ2-1; TRBD1 agrees at 7 bases. The sequenced material came from peripheral blood. The receptor was isolated from a man aged 25-45 years with COVID-19, enrolled during active disease. The CDR3 sequence: CASSRDSNEQFF. The CDR3 bases are TGTGCCAGCAGCCGGGACAGCAATGAGCAGTTCTTC.